A single sample is the source of the 14 T cell receptor beta chains below, sequenced in a study of blood T cell repertoires in COVID-19. Libraries were prepared by immunoSEQ multiplex PCR; TCRdb keeps only in-frame clonotypes and omits some of them. Of 190,000 or so clones listed, 85% to 90% were seen once; the top ten hold roughly 2.5%. Sequencing was done on a sample of peripheral blood. These receptors came from a man aged 35-49 years with active or convalescent COVID-19.

The chain combines TRBV10-3 with TRBJ1-5, with 7 bases aligning to TRBD1. Per germline, CDR1 ENHRY and CDR2 SYGVKD. This CDR3 is 18 amino acids long. The V gene end was trimmed by 0 bases and the J gene end by 2 bases; junction bases not matched to a gene: 10. Here the CDR3 reads CAISESGAGGRRNQPQHF. The CDR3 DNA reads TGTGCCATCAGTGAGTCGGGGGCAGGGGGAAGGCGCAATCAGCCCCAGCATTTT.

In its sample, this clone was seen once. This chain uses TRBV5-1 with TRBJ1-1; D not certain. Trimming removed 0 bases from V and 5 bases from J, with 11 bases in between. The CDR3 is made up of 14 amino acids. Germline V gives CDR1 SGHRS, CDR2 YFSETQ. The chain's CDR3 is CASSLVGRGTEAFF. CDR3 nucleotides: TGCGCCAGCAGCTTGGTAGGGAGAGGTACTGAAGCTTTCTTT.

J is TRBJ1-3 and V is TRBV28, with a tentative D call TRBD1 (6 bases). Germline V lookup: CDR1 MDHEN, CDR2 SYDVKM. CDR3 length: 14 amino acids. V was clipped by 8 bases and J by 3 bases, with 14 bases between them. CDR3 nucleotide sequence: TGTGCCAGCGGAGAAGGACAGCTTGGAAACACCATATATTTT. Translation gives CASGEGQLGNTIYF.

The chain joins TRBV5-1 to TRBJ2-7; a possible D gene is TRBD2 (6 bases). The CDR3 loop spans 12 amino acids. Per the germline V gene, CDR1 is SGHRS and CDR2 is YFSETQ. V gave up 0 bases and J gave up 6 bases, with 7 bases separating them. CDR3 amino acids: CASSLVGGEQYF. As DNA, the CDR3 is TGCGCCAGCAGCTTGGTGGGAGGCGAGCAGTACTTC.

This clone occurred a few times. The chain combines TRBV4-1 with TRBJ2-7; 9 positions match TRBD1. This CDR3 region has 13 residues. Germline values: CDR1 MGHRA, CDR2 YSYEKL. J was trimmed by 5 bases and V by 3 bases; bases with no gene match: 2. The CDR3 sequence: CASSHNRGHEQYF. For the CDR3, the DNA is TGCGCCAGCAGCCATAACAGGGGGCACGAGCAGTACTTC.

This clone was recorded once. The V call is TRBV5-1, the J call TRBJ1-4; D remains unclear. V lost 5 bases and J 4 bases, leaving 18 bases between the germline ends. CDR1 and CDR2 (germline): SGHRS, YFSETQ. There are 16 residues in the CDR3. DNA for the CDR3: TGCGCCAGCAGACGTGGTAATACGGGTGGTAATGAAAAACTGTTTTTT. This gives the protein CASRRGNTGGNEKLFF.

This chain joins TRBV18 and TRBJ1-5; D may be TRBD1 (6 bases). Trimming removed 3 bases from V and 5 bases from J, with 8 bases in between. Germline loops: CDR1 KGHSH, CDR2 LQKENI. The CDR3 covers 13 residues. CDR3 in DNA: TGTGCCAGCTCACCCGAGGGGGATCAGCCCCAGCATTTT. Encoded protein: CASSPEGDQPQHF.

This clone occurred a few times. V and J are TRBV4-2 and TRBJ1-2; D unclear. Trimming removed 0 bases from V and 5 bases from J, with 19 bases in between. Looked up from germline, CDR1 is LGHNA and CDR2 is YNFKEQ. The CDR3 consists of 17 residues. The DNA of the CDR3 is TGTGCCAGCAGCCAAGAATCTGGTGCAGGCCAGATTTATGGCTACACCTTC. Protein: CASSQESGAGQIYGYTF.

J is TRBJ1-2 and V is TRBV28, with a weak D call TRBD1 (6 bases). Germline loops: CDR1 MDHEN, CDR2 SYDVKM. The CDR3 is 14 amino acids. Deletions cut 4 bases from V and 6 bases from J, with 15 bases between. The CDR3 DNA is TGTGCCAGCAGTTGGGACACCTCCGGGGATGGCTACACCTTC. Protein: CASSWDTSGDGYTF.

This rearrangement joins TRBV6-5 to TRBJ1-1; unclear D gene. The CDR3 runs 13 residues. Germline CDR1 and CDR2: MNHEY and SVGAGI. V was pared by 6 bases and J by 5 bases, with 13 bases between. CDR3 in amino acids: CASSPGRQTEAFF. For the CDR3, the DNA is TGTGCCAGCAGCCCCGGGAGACAAACTGAAGCTTTCTTT.

The V call is TRBV11-3, the J call TRBJ2-7; perhaps TRBD1 as D (6 bases). V was pared by 4 bases and J by 2 bases, with 12 bases between. CDR3 length: 14 amino acids. Germline V lookup: CDR1 SGHNT, CDR2 YENEEA. Here the CDR3 DNA reads TGTGCCAGCAGCTCCACCACAGGGACCTACGAGCAGTACTTC. Protein product: CASSSTTGTYEQYF.

A single count supports this clone. For the CDR3, the DNA is TGTGCCAGCAGTTTCGGGACAGGCAACACTGAAGCTTTCTTT. It is translated as CASSFGTGNTEAFF. J is TRBJ1-1 and V is TRBV28; 8 bases fit TRBD1. V shed 3 bases, J shed 2 bases, and the junction held 2 bases outside the gene matches. The length of the CDR3 is 14 residues. The germline gives CDR1 MDHEN, CDR2 SYDVKM.

V and J are TRBV2 and TRBJ2-1, with 13 bases identical to TRBD2. The CDR3 sequence is 15 residues long. With 7 bases clipped from V and 7 bases from J, the junction kept 7 bases outside the gene matches. Germline V CDR1 and CDR2: SNHLY, FYNNEI. This CDR3 is CASMAGTSGVNEQFF. CDR3 in DNA: TGTGCCAGCATGGCCGGGACTAGCGGGGTTAATGAGCAGTTCTTC.

This clone is a singleton in its sample. The rearrangement uses TRBV19 and TRBJ2-1; D might be TRBD2 (5 bases). The germline CDR1 and CDR2 sequences are LNHDA and SQIVND (reference sequence). Trimming cost V 4 bases and J 10 bases, with 11 bases left between them. CDR3 length equals 12 residues. DNA of the CDR3: TGTGCCAGTAGTAGAACCCCGGGAGAGCAGTTCTTC. This gives the protein CASSRTPGEQFF.